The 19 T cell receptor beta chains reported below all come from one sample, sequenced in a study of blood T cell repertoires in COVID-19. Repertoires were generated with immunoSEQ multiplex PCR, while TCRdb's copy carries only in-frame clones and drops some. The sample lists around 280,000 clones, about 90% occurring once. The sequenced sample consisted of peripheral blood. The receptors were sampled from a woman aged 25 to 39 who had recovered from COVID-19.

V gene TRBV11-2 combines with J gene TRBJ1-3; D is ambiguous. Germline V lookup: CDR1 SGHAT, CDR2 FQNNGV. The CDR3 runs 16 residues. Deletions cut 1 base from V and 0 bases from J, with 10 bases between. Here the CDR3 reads CASSLGRLSSGNTIYF. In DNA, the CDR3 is TGTGCCAGCAGCTTAGGCAGACTGAGCTCTGGAAACACCATATATTTT.

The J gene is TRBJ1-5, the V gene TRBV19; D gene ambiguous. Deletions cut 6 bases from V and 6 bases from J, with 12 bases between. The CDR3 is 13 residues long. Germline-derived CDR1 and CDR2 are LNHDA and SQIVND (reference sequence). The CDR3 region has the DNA TGTGCCAGTAGAGCGGGTGTGATTCAGCCCCAGCATTTT. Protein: CASRAGVIQPQHF.

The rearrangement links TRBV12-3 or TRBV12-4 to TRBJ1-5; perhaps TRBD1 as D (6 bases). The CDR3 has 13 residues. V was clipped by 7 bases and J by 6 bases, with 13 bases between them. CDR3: CASKGEGGQPQHF. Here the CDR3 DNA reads TGTGCCAGCAAGGGGGAAGGGGGTCAGCCCCAGCATTTT.

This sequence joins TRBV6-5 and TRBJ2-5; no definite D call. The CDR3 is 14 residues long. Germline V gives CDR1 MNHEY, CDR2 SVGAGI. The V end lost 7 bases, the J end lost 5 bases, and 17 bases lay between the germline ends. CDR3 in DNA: TGTGCCAGCAACCTGGGCCCAGAAAGGGAGACCCAGTACTTC. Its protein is CASNLGPERETQYF.

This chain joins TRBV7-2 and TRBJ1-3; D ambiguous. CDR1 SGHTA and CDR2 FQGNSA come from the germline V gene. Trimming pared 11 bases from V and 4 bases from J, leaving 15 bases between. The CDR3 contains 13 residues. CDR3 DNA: TGTGCCTGGACTCAGTCTAACGGAAACACCATATATTTT. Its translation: CAWTQSNGNTIYF.

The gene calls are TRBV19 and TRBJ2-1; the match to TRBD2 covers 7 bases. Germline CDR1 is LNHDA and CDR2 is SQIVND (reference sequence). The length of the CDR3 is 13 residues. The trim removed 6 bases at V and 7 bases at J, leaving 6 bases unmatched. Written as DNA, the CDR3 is TGTGCCAGTAGGACCCTGGGGGGGAATGAGCAGTTCTTC. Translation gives CASRTLGGNEQFF.

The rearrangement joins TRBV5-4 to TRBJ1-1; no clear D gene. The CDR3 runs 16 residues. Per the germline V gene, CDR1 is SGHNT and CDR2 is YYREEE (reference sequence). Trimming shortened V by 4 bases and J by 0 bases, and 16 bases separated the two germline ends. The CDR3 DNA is TGTGCCAGCAGCCATGAAGAGTTTAAGTTGAACACTGAAGCTTTCTTT. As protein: CASSHEEFKLNTEAFF. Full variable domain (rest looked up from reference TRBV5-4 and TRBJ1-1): ETGVTQSPTHLIKTRGQQVTLRCSSQSGHNTVSWYQQALGQGPQFIFQYYREEENGRGNFPPRFSGLQFPNYSSELNVNALELDDSALYLCASSHEEFKLNTEAFFGQGTRLTVV.

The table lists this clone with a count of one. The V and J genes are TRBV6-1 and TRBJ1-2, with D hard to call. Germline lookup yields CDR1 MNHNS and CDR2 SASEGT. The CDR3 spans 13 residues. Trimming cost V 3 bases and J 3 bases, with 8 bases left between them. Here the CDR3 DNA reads TGTGCCAGCAGTGATCACCGGTACTATGGCTACACCTTC. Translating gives CASSDHRYYGYTF.

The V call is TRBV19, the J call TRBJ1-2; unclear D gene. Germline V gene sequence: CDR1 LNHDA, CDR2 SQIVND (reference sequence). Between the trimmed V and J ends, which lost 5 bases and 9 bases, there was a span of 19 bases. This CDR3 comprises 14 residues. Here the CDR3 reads CASSDTQGRNRYTF. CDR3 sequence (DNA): TGTGCCAGTAGTGATACCCAAGGGAGGAATCGCTACACCTTC.

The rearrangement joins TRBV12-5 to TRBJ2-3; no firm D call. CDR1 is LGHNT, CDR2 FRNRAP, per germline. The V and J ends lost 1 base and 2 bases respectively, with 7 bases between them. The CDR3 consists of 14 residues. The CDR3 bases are TGTGCTAGTGGTTTGGGGGCTTCCACAGATACGCAGTATTTT. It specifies CASGLGASTDTQYF.

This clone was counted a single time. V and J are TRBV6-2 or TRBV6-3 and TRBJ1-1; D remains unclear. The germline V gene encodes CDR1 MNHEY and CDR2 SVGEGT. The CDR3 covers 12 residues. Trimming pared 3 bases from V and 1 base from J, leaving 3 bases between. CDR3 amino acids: CASSYQNTEAFF. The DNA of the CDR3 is TGTGCCAGCAGTTATCAGAACACTGAAGCTTTCTTT.

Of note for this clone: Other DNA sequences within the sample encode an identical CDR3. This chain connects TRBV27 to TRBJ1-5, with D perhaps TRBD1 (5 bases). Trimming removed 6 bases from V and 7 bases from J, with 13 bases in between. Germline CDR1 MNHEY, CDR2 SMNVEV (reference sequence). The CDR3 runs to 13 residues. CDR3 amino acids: CASRGGGIQPQHF. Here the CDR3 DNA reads TGTGCCAGCAGGGGCGGGGGGATACAGCCCCAGCATTTT.

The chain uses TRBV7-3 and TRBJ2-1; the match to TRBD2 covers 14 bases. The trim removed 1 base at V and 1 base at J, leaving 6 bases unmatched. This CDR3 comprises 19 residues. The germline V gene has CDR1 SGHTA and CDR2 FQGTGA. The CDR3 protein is CASSLMGLAGVSSYNEQFF. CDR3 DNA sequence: TGTGCCAGCAGCTTAATGGGACTAGCGGGAGTATCGTCCTACAATGAGCAGTTCTTC.

CDR3 bases: TGTGCCAGCAGCGCCCCTAGCGGACCCTCCTACGAGCAGTACTTC. Translated: CASSAPSGPSYEQYF. The chain uses TRBV5-6 and TRBJ2-7, with TRBD2 matching over 7 bases. After removal of 4 bases from V and 0 bases from J, the junction contained 7 bases not matched to a gene. Germline CDR1 and CDR2: SGHDT and YYEEEE. This CDR3 has 15 amino acids. Combining the CDR3 with reference TRBV5-6 and TRBJ2-7 gives the whole variable domain DAGVTQSPTHLIKTRGQQVTLRCSPKSGHDTVSWYQQALGQGPQFIFQYYEEEERQRGNFPDRFSGHQFPNYSSELNVNALLLGDSALYLCASSAPSGPSYEQYFGPGTRLTVT.

CDR3 DNA: TGTGCCTGGAGTGTGCACAGACCGAACACTGAAGCTTTCTTT. The encoded protein is CAWSVHRPNTEAFF. The chain couples TRBV30 to TRBJ1-1; D is unclear. The CDR3 contains 14 residues. The V end was cut by 0 bases, the J end by 1 base, with 9 bases between. Germline CDR1 reads GTSNPN; CDR2 reads SVGIG (reference sequence).

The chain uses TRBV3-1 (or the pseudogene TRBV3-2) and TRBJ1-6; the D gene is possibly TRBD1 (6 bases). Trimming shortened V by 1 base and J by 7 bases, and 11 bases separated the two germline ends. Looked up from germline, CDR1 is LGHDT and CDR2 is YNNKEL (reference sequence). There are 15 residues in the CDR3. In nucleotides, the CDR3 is TGTGCCAGCAGCCAAGGCCGACAGGACAATTCACCCCTCCACTTT. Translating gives CASSQGRQDNSPLHF.

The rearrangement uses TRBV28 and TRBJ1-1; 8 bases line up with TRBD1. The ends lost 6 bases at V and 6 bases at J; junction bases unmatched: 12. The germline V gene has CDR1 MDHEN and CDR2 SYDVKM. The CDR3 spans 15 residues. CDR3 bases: TGTGCCAGCAGGAAGCACAATCCGGGACAGGCTGAAGCTTTCTTT. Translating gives CASRKHNPGQAEAFF.

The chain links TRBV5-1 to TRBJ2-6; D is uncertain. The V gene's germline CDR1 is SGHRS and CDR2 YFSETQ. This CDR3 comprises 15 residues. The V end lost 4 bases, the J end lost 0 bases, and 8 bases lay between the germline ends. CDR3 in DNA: TGCGCCAGCAGCCAGATTTACTCTGGGGCCAACGTCCTGACTTTC. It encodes CASSQIYSGANVLTF.

CDR3 bases: TGTGCCAGCAGCTTAGCGGGAGGGCGCCATGAGCAGTTCTTC. It is translated as CASSLAGGRHEQFF. The chain has TRBV7-9 and TRBJ2-1; 7 bases map to TRBD2. The germline CDR1 and CDR2 sequences are SEHNR and FQNEAQ (reference sequence). J was trimmed by 8 bases and V by 0 bases; bases with no gene match: 4. This CDR3 spans 14 amino acids.